Following are 18 T cell receptor beta chains from one sample sequenced in a study of T-cell memory formation after mild COVID-19. Using its own MiXCR run on the 5' RACE reads, TCRdb lists one record per CDR3 protein. Among about 290,000 distinct CDR3 sequences, 15% to 20% were seen once, and the ten largest hold 22%. Sequenced: PBMCs or a T cell subset sorted from them (not recorded which). All receptors come from a man aged 18 to 29 who had mild COVID-19 (a few samples of this study predate the infection). Cell type and time point are not known.

At least ten counts were recorded for this clonotype. The V gene is TRBV5-6, the J gene TRBJ2-5; D remains unclear. In germline, CDR1 is SGHDT, CDR2 YYEEEE. This CDR3 contains 14 residues. V was pared by 1 base and J by 2 bases, with 9 bases between. For the CDR3, the DNA is TGTGCCAGCAGCTTGCTCACAGAACAAGAGACCCAGTACTTC. Translated, it gives CASSLLTEQETQYF.

V gene TRBV4-2 combines with J gene TRBJ2-5; 13 bases line up with TRBD2. The CDR3 spans 16 residues. Germline CDR1 LGHNA, CDR2 YNFKEQ. The V and J ends lost 3 bases and 3 bases, in that order; junction bases with no gene match: 4. CDR3 nucleotide sequence: TGTGCCAGCAGCCAGGGACTAGCGGGGTTAGAAGAGACCCAGTACTTC. Translation: CASSQGLAGLEETQYF.

This clonotype has just a few counts. The chain carries TRBV5-1 and TRBJ2-1; 8 nucleotides agree with TRBD1. The CDR3 is made up of 15 amino acids. Per the germline V gene, CDR1 is SGHRS and CDR2 is YFSETQ. J was trimmed by 7 bases and V by 4 bases; bases with no gene match: 10. The CDR3 coding sequence is TGCGCCAGCAGCCGGATGACAGGGGAGAGGAATGAGCAGTTCTTC. This sequence encodes CASSRMTGERNEQFF.

This clonotype was picked up a small number of times. The rearrangement links TRBV3-1 to TRBJ1-2; no clear D gene. CDR3 size: 16 residues. The V end was cut by 1 base, the J end by 0 bases, with 12 bases between. Germline V gene sequence: CDR1 LGHDT, CDR2 YNNKEL (reference sequence). DNA for the CDR3: TGTGCCAGCAGCCAAGGGTGGTTTCAAGCTAACTATGGCTACACCTTC. Protein: CASSQGWFQANYGYTF.

This chain joins TRBV7-9 and TRBJ2-2, with D possibly being TRBD2 (6 bases). Per the germline V gene, CDR1 is SEHNR and CDR2 is FQNEAQ (reference sequence). This CDR3 is 15 amino acids long. With 2 bases removed from V and 5 bases from J, the gap between germline ends came to 12 bases. CDR3 coding DNA: TGTGCCAGCAGCTTACTATCGGGGGAGACCGGGGAGCTGTTTTTT. Encoded protein: CASSLLSGETGELFF.

The J gene is TRBJ2-5, the V gene TRBV7-3; 8 bases agree with TRBD2. Losses at the gene ends were 5 bases for V and 5 bases for J; bases not matched to a gene: 10. Germline loops: CDR1 SGHTA, CDR2 FQGTGA. The CDR3 consists of 15 residues. The CDR3 here is CASSPTGLAGETQYF. In DNA form, the CDR3 reads TGTGCCAGCAGCCCAACTGGACTAGCCGGCGAGACCCAGTACTTC.

This clonotype came up many times. The V gene is TRBV10-3, the J gene TRBJ2-3; D is unresolved. The V end was cut by 4 bases, the J end by 2 bases, with 1 base between. CDR3 size: 11 residues. Germline values: CDR1 ENHRY, CDR2 SYGVKD. CDR3 DNA: TGTGCCATCAGTGTCACAGATACGCAGTATTTT. Residues: CAISVTDTQYF.

The chain employs TRBV6-2 or TRBV6-3 and TRBJ1-2; D unresolved. The ends were cut back, 9 bases at V and 5 bases at J, with 16 bases in the middle. The germline CDR1 and CDR2 sequences are MNHEY and SVGEGT. CDR3 length equals 13 residues. CDR3 DNA: TGTGCCAGTCGACCCTACTTCGGATATGGCTACACCTTC. Its translation: CASRPYFGYGYTF.

The chain couples TRBV5-4 to TRBJ2-4; 7 nucleotides line up with TRBD1. The CDR3 extends over 13 amino acids. The germline CDR1 and CDR2 sequences are SGHNT and YYREEE (reference sequence). V shed 4 bases and J 8 bases; nucleotides not matched to a gene: 6. The CDR3 sequence is CASSRTGLDIQYF. The CDR3 nucleotides read TGTGCCAGCAGCAGGACAGGCTTGGACATTCAGTACTTC.

The chain is built from TRBV29-1 and TRBJ1-1, with unresolved D. This CDR3 contains 13 residues. The V and J ends lost 4 bases and 3 bases respectively, with 12 bases between them. Germline V gives CDR1 SQVTM, CDR2 ANQGSEA. The CDR3 DNA reads as TGCAGCGTTGGTGGCCCGGGTCACACTGAAGCTTTCTTT. This translates into CSVGGPGHTEAFF.

The chain links TRBV5-4 to TRBJ2-5; 8 nucleotides align to TRBD2. The CDR3 contains 15 residues. V lost 0 bases and J lost 7; bases outside the gene matches: 8. Per the germline V gene, CDR1 is SGHNT and CDR2 is YYREEE (reference sequence). This CDR3 is CASSLARGAMGTQYF. The CDR3 nucleotides read TGTGCCAGCAGCTTGGCGCGGGGGGCAATGGGGACCCAGTACTTC. The entire variable domain, with the rest obtained from reference TRBV5-4 and TRBJ2-5, is as follows: ETGVTQSPTHLIKTRGQQVTLRCSSQSGHNTVSWYQQALGQGPQFIFQYYREEENGRGNFPPRFSGLQFPNYSSELNVNALELDDSALYLCASSLARGAMGTQYFGPGTRLLVL.

This clonotype appeared a few times. The chain joins TRBV5-1 to TRBJ1-2, with D possibly matching TRBD1 (5 bases). V gave up 2 bases and J gave up 6 bases, with 11 bases separating them. CDR1 is SGHRS and CDR2 is YFSETQ in the germline V gene. This CDR3 is 13 amino acids long. CDR3 sequence reads: CASSFRRANGYTF. CDR3 nucleotides: TGCGCCAGCAGCTTCCGCAGGGCCAATGGCTACACCTTC.

This clonotype was recorded a few times. The chain recombines TRBV11-2 with TRBJ1-1; D may be TRBD1 (5 bases). CDR1 SGHAT and CDR2 FQNNGV come from the germline V gene. V was trimmed by 4 bases and J by 11 bases, leaving 14 bases between them. The CDR3 extends over 12 amino acids. CDR3: CASSSGGGYAFF. For the CDR3, the DNA is TGTGCCAGCAGCTCGGGCGGGGGGTATGCTTTCTTT.

The chain links TRBV2 to TRBJ1-1; D is undetermined. V lost 2 bases, J lost 1 base, and 11 bases lay in between. Germline V CDR1 and CDR2: SNHLY, FYNNEI. The CDR3 totals 15 residues. CDR3 loop: CASSEQLITNTEAFF. The CDR3 coding sequence is TGTGCCAGCAGTGAACAGTTGATAACGAACACTGAAGCTTTCTTT.

The V call is TRBV6-2 or TRBV6-3, the J call TRBJ2-7; 10 bases match TRBD1. Germline loops: CDR1 MNHEY, CDR2 SVGEGT. Unmatched junction bases numbered 4, after V lost 5 bases and J lost 12 bases. The CDR3 loop spans 11 amino acids. CDR3 sequence: CASSRTGGRYF. The CDR3 DNA reads TGTGCCAGCAGTAGGACAGGGGGACGGTACTTC.

This clonotype was seen ten or more times. A read error may produce the germline difference seen at one junction end. The CDR3 region is CASSVTSGGDEQFF. The CDR3 region has the DNA TGTGCCAGCAGCGTAACTAGCGGGGGAGATGAGCAGTTCTTC. The chain is built from TRBV7-3 and TRBJ2-1; 11 nucleotides agree with TRBD2. The germline V gene encodes CDR1 SGHTA and CDR2 FQGTGA. The CDR3 spans 14 residues.

The chain combines TRBV6-5 with TRBJ1-2; TRBD1 might be the D (5 bases). V was cut by 5 bases and J by 4 bases, with 8 bases left in between. Germline V CDR1 and CDR2: MNHEY, SVGAGI. The CDR3 has 12 residues. The CDR3 is CASSGGVYGYTF. CDR3 coding DNA: TGTGCCAGCAGTGGGGGGGTCTATGGCTACACCTTC.

This clonotype showed up just a few times. The chain carries TRBV15 and TRBJ2-5; tentatively, D is TRBD2 (6 bases). Trimming removed 5 bases at V and 2 bases at J, with 18 bases between. The germline V gene encodes CDR1 LNHNV and CDR2 YYDKDF (reference sequence). This CDR3 is built from 16 residues. The CDR3 sequence is CATSGLRRGVQETQYF. The CDR3 region has the DNA TGTGCCACCAGCGGCCTCCGCCGCGGGGTACAAGAGACCCAGTACTTC.